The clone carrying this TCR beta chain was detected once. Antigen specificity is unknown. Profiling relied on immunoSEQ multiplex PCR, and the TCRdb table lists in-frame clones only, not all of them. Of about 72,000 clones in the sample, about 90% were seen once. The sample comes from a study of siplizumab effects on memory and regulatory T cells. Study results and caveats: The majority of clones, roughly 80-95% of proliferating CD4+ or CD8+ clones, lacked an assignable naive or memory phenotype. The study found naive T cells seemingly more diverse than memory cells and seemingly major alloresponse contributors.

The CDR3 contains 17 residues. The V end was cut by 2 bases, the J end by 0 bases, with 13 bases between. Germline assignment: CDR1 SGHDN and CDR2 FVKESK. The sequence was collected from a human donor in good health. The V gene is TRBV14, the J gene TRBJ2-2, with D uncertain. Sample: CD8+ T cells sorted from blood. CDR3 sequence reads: CASSQSPFFSNTGELFF. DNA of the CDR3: TGTGCCAGCAGCCAATCCCCCTTTTTTTCGAACACCGGGGAGCTGTTTTTT.